The 27 T cell receptor beta chains presented below share a single source sample, sequenced in a study of long-term antiretroviral therapy in people with HIV. With survey level as its setting, the immunoSEQ assay was v3.0. Clones were read by immunoSEQ multiplex PCR, and TCRdb kept only the in-frame ones, dropping some. The sample includes 23,000 or so clones, approximately 80% of them seen just once. The source was unsorted PBMCs, collected 0.3 years after starting antiretroviral therapy. These receptors were taken from a man aged 45-65 years with HIV.

The V and J genes are TRBV5-1 and TRBJ2-5; TRBD2 agrees at 9 bases. The J call is uncertain, as TRBJ2-7 better fits the DNA end. The CDR3 is 14 residues long. CDR1 and CDR2 (germline): SGHRS, YFSETQ. In DNA form, the CDR3 reads TGCGCCAGCAGCCCCGGACTAGCGTTCTACGAGCAGTACTTC. Amino acid sequence: CASSPGLAFYEQYF.

This clone was detected a few times. The chain links TRBV25-1 to TRBJ1-6; 8 bases line up with TRBD1. V was pared by 4 bases and J by 9 bases, with 5 bases of the junction left unmatched. Per the germline V gene, CDR1 is MGHDK and CDR2 is SYGVNS. CDR3 length: 14 residues. DNA of the CDR3: TGTGCCAGCAGTGGGCAGGGGGCGGGTTCACCCCTCCACTTT. It specifies CASSGQGAGSPLHF.

The rearrangement joins TRBV28 to TRBJ1-4, with 7 bases aligning to TRBD1. Trimming removed 5 bases from V and 2 bases from J; junction bases left unmatched: 5. Germline CDR1 and CDR2: MDHEN and SYDVKM. The CDR3 covers 15 residues. The CDR3 coding sequence is TGTGCCAGCAGTCCTGGACAGGCTACTAATGAAAAACTGTTTTTT. Encoded protein: CASSPGQATNEKLFF. Full variable domain (rest looked up from reference TRBV28 and TRBJ1-4): DVKVTQSSRYLVKRTGEKVFLECVQDMDHENMFWYRQDPGLGLRLIYFSYDVKMKEKGDIPEGYSVSREKKERFSLILESASTNQTSMYLCASSPGQATNEKLFFGSGTQLSVL.

The chain employs TRBV7-9 and TRBJ1-2; D not certain. The germline CDR1 and CDR2 sequences are SEHNR and FQNEAQ (reference sequence). V was shortened by 5 bases and J by 2 bases, with 9 bases between the two germline ends. The CDR3 is 13 residues long. CDR3 loop: CASSLGTNYGYTF. The CDR3 nucleotides read TGTGCCAGCAGCCTGGGTACAAACTATGGCTACACCTTC.

The chain has TRBV7-9 and TRBJ2-3, with 11 bases identical to TRBD2. J lost 5 bases, V lost 2 bases, and 3 bases had no gene match. The CDR3 covers 15 residues. Germline-derived CDR1 and CDR2 are SEHNR and FQNEAQ (reference sequence). CDR3 DNA sequence: TGTGCCAGCAGCTTACTAGCGGGAGGAGGAGATACGCAGTATTTT. Translation: CASSLLAGGGDTQYF.

The chain has TRBV10-2 and TRBJ2-7; 8 bases are shared with TRBD1. The germline gives CDR1 WSHSY, CDR2 SAAADI. The CDR3 is 16 residues long. Losses at the gene ends were 3 bases for V and 6 bases for J; bases not matched to a gene: 13. This CDR3 is CASSDLNYGQGIEQYF. As DNA, the CDR3 is TGCGCCAGCAGTGACCTTAATTACGGACAGGGCATCGAGCAGTACTTC.

The chain carries TRBV29-1 and TRBJ2-1; D is unclear. The CDR3 consists of 13 residues. V was shortened by 2 bases and J by 3 bases, with 8 bases between the two germline ends. Germline CDR1 and CDR2: SQVTM and ANQGSEA. The CDR3 DNA is TGCAGCGTTGAACGTCTCCTCTACAATGAGCAGTTCTTC. It codes for CSVERLLYNEQFF.

This chain connects TRBV9 to TRBJ1-6; the D gene is possibly TRBD1 (6 bases). CDR1 is SGDLS, CDR2 YYNGEE, per germline. V gave up 4 bases and J gave up 7 bases, with 9 bases separating them. The CDR3 spans 13 residues. This CDR3 is CASSQGINSPLHF. The CDR3 region has the DNA TGTGCCAGCAGCCAGGGGATCAATTCACCCCTCCACTTT.

The chain couples TRBV5-6 to TRBJ1-2; 7 nucleotides align to TRBD1. V gave up 4 bases and J gave up 4 bases; unmatched junction bases: 7. This CDR3 contains 14 residues. Germline CDR1 is SGHDT and CDR2 is YYEEEE. The CDR3 sequence is CASSTGQKGYGYTF. The CDR3 nucleotides are TGTGCCAGCAGCACGGGACAGAAGGGCTATGGCTACACCTTC.

This sequence joins TRBV4-3 and TRBJ1-1; no clear D gene. V gave up 0 bases and J gave up 5 bases, with 10 bases separating them. CDR1 LGHNA and CDR2 YSLEER come from the germline V gene. There are 14 residues in the CDR3. CDR3 region: CASSQDRGWTEAFF. CDR3 sequence (DNA): TGCGCCAGCAGCCAAGATAGAGGGTGGACTGAAGCTTTCTTT.

The rearrangement joins TRBV6-1 to TRBJ2-1; TRBD2 aligns across 7 bases. The germline CDR1 and CDR2 sequences are MNHNS and SASEGT. Trimming cost V 7 bases and J 4 bases; bases outside gene matches: 10. This CDR3 has 15 amino acids. This CDR3 reads CASISTSEIYNEQFF. In DNA, the CDR3 is TGTGCCAGCATTAGCACTAGCGAGATTTACAATGAGCAGTTCTTC.

CDR3 nucleotide sequence: TGCGCCAGCAGCCAAGAGGGGGGGCGTGGGAATGAGCAGTTCTTC. It encodes CASSQEGGRGNEQFF. J is TRBJ2-1 and V is TRBV4-1; maybe TRBD2 (7 bases). Looked up from germline, CDR1 is MGHRA and CDR2 is YSYEKL. V lost 0 bases, J lost 7 bases, and 13 bases lay in between. The CDR3 has 15 residues.

The V call is TRBV10-3, the J call TRBJ2-1, with D perhaps TRBD2 (6 bases). Germline values: CDR1 ENHRY, CDR2 SYGVKD. The CDR3 consists of 16 residues. The V gene lost 3 bases and the J gene lost 3 bases, with 15 bases spanning the gap. Written as DNA, the CDR3 is TGTGCCATCAGTGAACTTGGCGGGACGGGCTACAATGAGCAGTTCTTC. This sequence encodes CAISELGGTGYNEQFF.

This chain's CDR3 is CAWSKEEGTEAFF. The CDR3 bases are TGTGCCTGGTCGAAGGAGGAGGGCACTGAAGCTTTCTTT. The J gene is TRBJ1-1, the V gene TRBV30; D gene ambiguous. The CDR3 spans 13 residues. The germline CDR1 and CDR2 sequences are GTSNPN and SVGIG (reference sequence). With 5 bases removed from V and 4 bases from J, the gap between germline ends came to 14 bases.

This clone was found once. This chain connects TRBV5-8 to TRBJ1-5; D is undetermined. This CDR3 contains 13 residues. CDR1 is SGHTS, CDR2 YDEGEE, per germline. V shed 2 bases and J shed 2 bases, with 5 bases lying between them. The CDR3 bases are TGTGCCAGCAGCTTAAGTGGCAATCAGCCCCAGCATTTT. It codes for CASSLSGNQPQHF.

The rearrangement joins TRBV5-6 to TRBJ2-1; 11 positions match TRBD2. Unmatched junction bases numbered 7, after V lost 5 bases and J lost 6 bases. This CDR3 is built from 15 residues. Germline V gene data show CDR1 as SGHDT and CDR2 as YYEEEE. The CDR3 protein is CASRVIAGGRNEQFF. The CDR3 DNA reads TGTGCCAGCAGGGTTATAGCGGGAGGGCGCAATGAGCAGTTCTTC.

V is TRBV10-3 and J is TRBJ1-1; unclear D gene. The CDR3 is 13 residues long. CDR1 and CDR2 (germline): ENHRY, SYGVKD. V gave up 0 bases and J gave up 6 bases, with 8 bases separating them. The CDR3 DNA is TGTGCCATCAGTGAGTCGGTTTTGTCTGAAGCTTTCTTT. Translating it yields CAISESVLSEAFF.

The chain uses TRBV6-1 and TRBJ1-1, with D maybe TRBD1 (6 bases). CDR3 size: 14 residues. Germline V gene data show CDR1 as MNHNS and CDR2 as SASEGT. V was pared by 8 bases and J by 0 bases, with 13 bases between. The DNA for the CDR3 is TGTGCCAGCCCCGGGACACATATGAACACTGAAGCTTTCTTT. Protein product: CASPGTHMNTEAFF.

The chain has TRBV14 and TRBJ2-1, with D maybe TRBD1 (5 bases). The CDR3 contains 14 residues. The germline V gene encodes CDR1 SGHDN and CDR2 FVKESK. V was shortened by 3 bases and J by 3 bases, with 9 bases between the two germline ends. Here the CDR3 reads CASSHIDSYNEQFF. The CDR3 nucleotides read TGTGCCAGCAGCCATATCGACAGCTACAATGAGCAGTTCTTC. Based on the CDR3 plus reference TRBV14 and TRBJ2-1, the full variable domain is EAGVTQFPSHSVIEKGQTVTLRCDPISGHDNLYWYRRVMGKEIKFLLHFVKESKQDESGMPNNRFLAERTGGTYSTLKVQPAELEDSGVYFCASSHIDSYNEQFFGPGTRLTVL.

The gene calls are TRBV30 and TRBJ2-1, with D tentatively TRBD2 (6 bases). CDR1 is GTSNPN and CDR2 is SVGIG in the germline V gene (reference sequence). CDR3 length equals 13 residues. V dropped 4 bases and J dropped 8 bases, with 15 bases sitting between them. CDR3 residues: CAWTSVITDEQFF. CDR3 in DNA: TGTGCCTGGACTAGCGTTATTACCGATGAGCAGTTCTTC. Filled out from reference TRBV30 and TRBJ2-1, the complete variable domain reads SQTIHQWPATLVQPVGSPLSLECTVEGTSNPNLYWYRQAAGRGLQLLFYSVGIGQISSEVPQNLSASRPQDRQFILSSKKLLLSDSGFYLCAWTSVITDEQFFGPGTRLTVL.

The CDR3 DNA reads as TGTGCCAGCAGCGTTGGGACAGGGGGCACCTACGAGCAGTACTTC. Translation: CASSVGTGGTYEQYF. J is TRBJ2-7 and V is TRBV9; 12 bases are shared with TRBD1. Per germline, CDR1 SGDLS and CDR2 YYNGEE. Trimming took 2 bases from V and 2 from J; bases not matched to a gene: 2. The CDR3 is 15 residues long.

This clone qualifies as medium-sized (0.01 to 0.1%). This chain connects TRBV14 to TRBJ2-7, with D unresolved. The germline V gene has CDR1 SGHDN and CDR2 FVKESK. V lost 3 bases and J 3 bases, leaving 12 bases between the germline ends. The CDR3 contains 14 residues. The CDR3 protein is CASSHSDPSYEQYF. The CDR3 DNA sequence: TGTGCCAGCAGCCATTCAGATCCGAGCTACGAGCAGTACTTC.

The chain links TRBV28 to TRBJ2-3; no reliable D call. CDR1 and CDR2 from the germline V gene are MDHEN and SYDVKM. The CDR3 contains 13 residues. V lost 7 bases, J lost 4 bases, and 12 bases lay in between. CDR3 sequence: CASTQISADTQYF. The CDR3 DNA reads as TGTGCCAGCACCCAAATATCGGCAGATACGCAGTATTTT.

The chain is built from TRBV11-2 and TRBJ1-2; D possibly corresponds to TRBD1 (6 bases). Germline lookup yields CDR1 SGHAT and CDR2 FQNNGV. Trimming shortened V by 1 base and J by 7 bases, and 10 bases separated the two germline ends. This CDR3 is 13 amino acids long. CDR3 nucleotide sequence: TGTGCCAGCAGCTTAGCGGGGGGCTCTGGCTACACCTTC. It is translated as CASSLAGGSGYTF.

The chain carries TRBV15 and TRBJ1-1, with D hard to call. The germline CDR1 and CDR2 sequences are LNHNV and YYDKDF (reference sequence). The CDR3 has 16 residues. Deletions cut 3 bases from V and 2 bases from J, with 16 bases between. The CDR3 reads CATSRGWTQPNTEAFF. CDR3 in DNA: TGTGCCACCAGCAGGGGATGGACTCAACCTAACACTGAAGCTTTCTTT.

The chain joins TRBV6-6 to TRBJ2-1; the D gene is possibly TRBD2 (6 bases). This CDR3 is built from 16 residues. The ends were cut back, 0 bases at V and 1 base at J, with 10 bases in the middle. The V gene's germline CDR1 is MNHNY and CDR2 SVGAGI (reference sequence). CDR3 protein: CASSYSSGSSYNEQFF. The DNA for the CDR3 is TGTGCCAGCAGTTACTCGAGCGGGTCGTCCTACAATGAGCAGTTCTTC.

The chain employs TRBV30 and TRBJ2-7; 7 nucleotides align to TRBD1. Germline CDR1 GTSNPN, CDR2 SVGIG (reference sequence). CDR3 size: 12 residues. V lost 2 bases, J lost 7 bases, and 5 bases stayed unmatched. The CDR3 DNA sequence: TGTGCCTGGAGTTCAGACAGGGAGGAGCAGTACTTC. It specifies CAWSSDREEQYF.